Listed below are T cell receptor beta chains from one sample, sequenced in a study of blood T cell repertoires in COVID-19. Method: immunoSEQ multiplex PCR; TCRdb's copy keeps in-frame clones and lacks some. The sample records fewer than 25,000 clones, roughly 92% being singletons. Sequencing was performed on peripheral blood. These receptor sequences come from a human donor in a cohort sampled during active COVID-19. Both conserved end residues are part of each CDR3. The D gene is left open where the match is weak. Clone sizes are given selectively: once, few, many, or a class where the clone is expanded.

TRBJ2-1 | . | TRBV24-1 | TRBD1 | CATSDEIGGDEQFF | TGTGCCACCAGTGACGAGATAGGGGGCGATGAGCAGTTCTTC
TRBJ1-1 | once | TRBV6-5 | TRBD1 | CASSRDRDGTEAFF | TGTGCCAGCAGCCGGGACAGGGATGGCACTGAAGCTTTCTTT
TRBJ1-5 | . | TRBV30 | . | CAWSVSYRVNQPQHF | TGTGCCTGGAGTGTATCTTATCGGGTGAATCAGCCCCAGCATTTT
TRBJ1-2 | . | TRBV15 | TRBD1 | CATSGRDRGIWNYGYTF | TGTGCCACCAGCGGCCGGGACAGGGGGATATGGAACTATGGCTACACCTTC
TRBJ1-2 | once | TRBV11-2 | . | CASSLSGQGHYGYTF | TGTGCCAGCAGCTTAAGCGGGCAGGGTCACTATGGCTACACCTTC
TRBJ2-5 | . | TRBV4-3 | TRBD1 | CASSQDQGARETQYF | TGCGCCAGCAGCCAAGATCAGGGGGCTCGGGAGACCCAGTACTTC
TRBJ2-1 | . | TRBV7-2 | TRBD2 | CASSLGISGGRREQFF | TGTGCCAGCAGCTTAGGGATTAGCGGGGGGCGGAGGGAGCAGTTCTTC
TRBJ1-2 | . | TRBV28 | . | CASSLSRVISGYTF | TGTGCCAGCAGTTTGTCCAGGGTGATCTCTGGCTACACCTTC
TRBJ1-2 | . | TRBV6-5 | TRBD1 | CASSPSQGALNGYTF | TGTGCCAGCAGTCCCTCCCAGGGGGCCTTGAATGGCTACACCTTC
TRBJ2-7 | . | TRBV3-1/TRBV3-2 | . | CASLNSGGEQYF | TGTGCCAGCCTAAACTCCGGGGGCGAGCAGTACTTC
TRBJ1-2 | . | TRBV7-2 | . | CASSEDGGHYGYTF | TGTGCCAGCAGCGAAGACGGGGGTCACTATGGCTACACCTTC
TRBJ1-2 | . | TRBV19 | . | CASSSRGFNYGYTF | TGTGCCAGTAGTTCCAGGGGATTTAACTATGGCTACACCTTC
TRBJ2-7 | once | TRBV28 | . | CASRSPGQYEQYF | TGTGCCAGCAGATCACCCGGACAGTACGAGCAGTACTTC
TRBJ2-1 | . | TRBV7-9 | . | CAFTSFSYNEQFF | TGTGCTTTTACTAGCTTCTCCTACAATGAGCAGTTCTTC
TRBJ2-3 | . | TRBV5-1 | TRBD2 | CASSFRGTSGRGADTQYF | TGCGCCAGCAGCTTCAGGGGGACTAGCGGGAGAGGGGCAGATACGCAGTATTTT